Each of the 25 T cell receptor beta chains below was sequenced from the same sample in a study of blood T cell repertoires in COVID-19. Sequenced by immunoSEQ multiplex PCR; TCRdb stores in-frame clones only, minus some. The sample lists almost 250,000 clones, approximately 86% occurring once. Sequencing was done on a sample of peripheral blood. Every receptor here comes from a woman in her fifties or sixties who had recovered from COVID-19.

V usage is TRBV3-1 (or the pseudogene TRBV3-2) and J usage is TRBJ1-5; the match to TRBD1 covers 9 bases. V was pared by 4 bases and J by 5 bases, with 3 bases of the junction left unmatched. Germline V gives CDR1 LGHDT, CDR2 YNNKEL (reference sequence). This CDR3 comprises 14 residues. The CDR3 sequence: CASSLGQGYQPQHF. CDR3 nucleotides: TGTGCCAGCAGCCTGGGACAGGGTTATCAGCCCCAGCATTTT.

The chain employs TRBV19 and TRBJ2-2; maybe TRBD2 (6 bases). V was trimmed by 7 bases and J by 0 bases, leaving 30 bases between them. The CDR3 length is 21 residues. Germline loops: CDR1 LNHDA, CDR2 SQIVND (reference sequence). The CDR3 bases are TGTGCCAGTACTAGAGTCGCGTCTATCGGGGCGGGGAGAACGAACACCGGGGAGCTGTTTTTT. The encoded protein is CASTRVASIGAGRTNTGELFF.

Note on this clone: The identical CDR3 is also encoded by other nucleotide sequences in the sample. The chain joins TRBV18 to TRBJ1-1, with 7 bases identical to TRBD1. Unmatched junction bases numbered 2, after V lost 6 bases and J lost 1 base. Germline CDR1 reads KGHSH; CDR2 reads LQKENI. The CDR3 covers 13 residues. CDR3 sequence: CASSGQANTEAFF. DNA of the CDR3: TGTGCCAGCTCTGGACAGGCGAACACTGAAGCTTTCTTT.

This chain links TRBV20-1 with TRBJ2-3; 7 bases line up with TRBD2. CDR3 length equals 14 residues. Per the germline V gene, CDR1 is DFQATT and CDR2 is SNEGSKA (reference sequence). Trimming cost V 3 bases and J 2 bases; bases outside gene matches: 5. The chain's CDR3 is CSASVGTNTDTQYF. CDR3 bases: TGCAGTGCTAGTGTGGGGACTAACACAGATACGCAGTATTTT.

Here the CDR3 reads CASSKQGVADTQYF. In DNA form, the CDR3 reads TGTGCCAGTAGTAAACAGGGGGTTGCAGATACGCAGTATTTT. The gene calls are TRBV19 and TRBJ2-3; 8 bases align to TRBD1. The CDR3 sequence is 14 residues long. V lost 4 bases to trimming and J lost 4 bases; unmatched junction nucleotides: 4. Germline CDR1 and CDR2: LNHDA and SQIVND (reference sequence).

CDR3 nucleotide sequence: TGTGCCAGCAGCTTAAGGGGGGGAGAGACCCAGTACTTC. Encoded protein: CASSLRGGETQYF. This rearrangement joins TRBV5-6 to TRBJ2-5; D is perhaps TRBD2 (7 bases). CDR1 and CDR2 from the germline V gene are SGHDT and YYEEEE. Trimming shortened V by 2 bases and J by 4 bases, and 9 bases separated the two germline ends. CDR3 length equals 13 residues.

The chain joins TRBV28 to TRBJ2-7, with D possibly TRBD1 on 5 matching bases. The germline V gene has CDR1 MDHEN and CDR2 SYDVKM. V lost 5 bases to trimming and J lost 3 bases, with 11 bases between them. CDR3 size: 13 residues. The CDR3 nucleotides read TGTGCCAGCAGTCTACCAACAGGCTACGAGCAGTACTTC. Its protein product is CASSLPTGYEQYF.

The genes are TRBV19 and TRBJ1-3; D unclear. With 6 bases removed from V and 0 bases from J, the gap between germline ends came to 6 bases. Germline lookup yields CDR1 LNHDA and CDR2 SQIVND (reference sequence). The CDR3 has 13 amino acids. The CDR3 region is CASRANSGNTIYF. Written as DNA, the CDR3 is TGTGCCAGTAGAGCCAACTCTGGAAACACCATATATTTT.

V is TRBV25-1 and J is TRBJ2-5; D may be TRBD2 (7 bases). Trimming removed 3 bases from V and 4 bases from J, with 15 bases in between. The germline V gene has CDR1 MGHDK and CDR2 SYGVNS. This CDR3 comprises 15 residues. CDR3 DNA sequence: TGTGCCAGCAGTGACGCGGCGGGGGCCGGAGAGACCCAGTACTTC. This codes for CASSDAAGAGETQYF.

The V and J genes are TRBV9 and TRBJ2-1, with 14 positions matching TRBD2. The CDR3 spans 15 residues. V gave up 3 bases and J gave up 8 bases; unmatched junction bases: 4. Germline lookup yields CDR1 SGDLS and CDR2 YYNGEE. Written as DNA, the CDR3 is TGTGCCAGCAGCGAGGGGACTAGCGGGGGTGATGAGCAGTTCTTC. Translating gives CASSEGTSGGDEQFF.

CDR3 region: CASSFHGGGDEQFF. The CDR3 DNA is TGTGCCAGCAGCTTTCACGGGGGGGGCGATGAGCAGTTCTTC. The chain recombines TRBV11-3 with TRBJ2-1, with TRBD2 matching over 8 bases. The CDR3 runs to 14 residues. The germline V gene encodes CDR1 SGHNT and CDR2 YENEEA. After removal of 3 bases from V and 8 bases from J, the junction contained 6 bases not matched to a gene. Supplemented by reference TRBV11-3 and TRBJ2-1, the full variable domain reads EAGVVQSPRYKIIEKKQPVAFWCNPISGHNTLYWYLQNLGQGPELLIRYENEEAVDDSQLPKDRFSAERLKGVDSTLKIQPAELGDSAVYLCASSFHGGGDEQFFGPGTRLTVL.

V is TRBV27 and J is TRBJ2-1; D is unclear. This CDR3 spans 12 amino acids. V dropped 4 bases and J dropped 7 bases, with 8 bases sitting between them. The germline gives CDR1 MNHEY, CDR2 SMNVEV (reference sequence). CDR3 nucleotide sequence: TGTGCCAGCAGTTCCTATCGAAATGAGCAGTTCTTC. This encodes CASSSYRNEQFF.

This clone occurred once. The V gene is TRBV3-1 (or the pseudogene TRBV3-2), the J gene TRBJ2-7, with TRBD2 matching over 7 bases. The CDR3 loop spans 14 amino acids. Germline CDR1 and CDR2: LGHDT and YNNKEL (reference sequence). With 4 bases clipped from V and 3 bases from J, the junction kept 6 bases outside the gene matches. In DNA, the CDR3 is TGTGCCAGCAGCCCTGACGGGGGGATCTACGAGCAGTACTTC. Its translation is CASSPDGGIYEQYF.

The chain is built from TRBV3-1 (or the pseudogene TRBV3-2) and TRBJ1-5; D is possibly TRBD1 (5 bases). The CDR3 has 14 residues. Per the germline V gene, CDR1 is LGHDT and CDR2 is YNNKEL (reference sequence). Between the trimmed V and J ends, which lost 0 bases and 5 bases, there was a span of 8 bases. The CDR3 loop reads CASSQDGADQPQHF. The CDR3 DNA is TGTGCCAGCAGCCAAGATGGGGCGGATCAGCCCCAGCATTTT.

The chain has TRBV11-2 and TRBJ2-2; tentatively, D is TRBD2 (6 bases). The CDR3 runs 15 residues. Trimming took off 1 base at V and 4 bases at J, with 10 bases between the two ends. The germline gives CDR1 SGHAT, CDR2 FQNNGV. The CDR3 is CASSLVGRITGELFF. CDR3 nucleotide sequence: TGTGCCAGCAGCTTAGTAGGGAGGATCACCGGGGAGCTGTTTTTT.

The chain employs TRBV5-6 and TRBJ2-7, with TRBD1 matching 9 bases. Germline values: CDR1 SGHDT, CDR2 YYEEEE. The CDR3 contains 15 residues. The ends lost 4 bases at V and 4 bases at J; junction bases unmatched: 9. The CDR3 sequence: CASSNAGQGSYEQYF. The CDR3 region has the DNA TGTGCCAGCAGCAACGCGGGACAGGGAAGTTACGAGCAGTACTTC.

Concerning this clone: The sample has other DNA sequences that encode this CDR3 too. CDR3: CASSPRQNTEAFF. CDR3 in DNA: TGTGCCAGCTCACCTAGACAGAACACTGAAGCTTTCTTT. V gene TRBV18 combines with J gene TRBJ1-1, with D unresolved. The CDR3 sequence is 13 residues long. Germline CDR1 KGHSH, CDR2 LQKENI. V lost 3 bases and J lost 1, with 6 bases in between.

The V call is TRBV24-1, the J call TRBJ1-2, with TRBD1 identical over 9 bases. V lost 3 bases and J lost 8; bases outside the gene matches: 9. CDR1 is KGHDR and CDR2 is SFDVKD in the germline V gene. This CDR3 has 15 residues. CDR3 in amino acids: CATSDEGQGLRGYTF. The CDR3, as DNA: TGTGCCACCAGTGATGAAGGACAGGGGTTAAGAGGCTACACCTTC.

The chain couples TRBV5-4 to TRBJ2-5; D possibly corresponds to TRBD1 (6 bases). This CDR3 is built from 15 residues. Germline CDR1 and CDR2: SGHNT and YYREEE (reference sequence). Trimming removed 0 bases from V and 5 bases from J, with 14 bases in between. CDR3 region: CASSLVGHLSETQYF. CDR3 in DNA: TGTGCCAGCAGCTTGGTGGGACATCTTAGTGAGACCCAGTACTTC.

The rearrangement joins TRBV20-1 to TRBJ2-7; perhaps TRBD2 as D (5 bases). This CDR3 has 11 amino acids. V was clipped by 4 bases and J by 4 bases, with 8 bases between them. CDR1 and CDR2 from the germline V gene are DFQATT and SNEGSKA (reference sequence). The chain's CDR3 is CSATGKYEQYF. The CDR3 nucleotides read TGCAGTGCTACCGGGAAGTACGAGCAGTACTTC.

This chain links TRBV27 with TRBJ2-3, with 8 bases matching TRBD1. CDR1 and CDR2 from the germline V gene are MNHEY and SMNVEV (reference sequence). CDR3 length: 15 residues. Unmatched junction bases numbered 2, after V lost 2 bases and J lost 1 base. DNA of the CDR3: TGTGCCAGCAGTTTACTGGGACAGGGCACAGATACGCAGTATTTT. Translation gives CASSLLGQGTDTQYF.

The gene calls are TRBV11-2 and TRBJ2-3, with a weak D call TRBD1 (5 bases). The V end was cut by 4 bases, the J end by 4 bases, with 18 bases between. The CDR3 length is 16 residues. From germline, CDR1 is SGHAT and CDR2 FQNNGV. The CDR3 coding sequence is TGTGCCAGCAGCTCCCCTGCACATAGGGGCGCAGATACGCAGTATTTT. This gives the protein CASSSPAHRGADTQYF.

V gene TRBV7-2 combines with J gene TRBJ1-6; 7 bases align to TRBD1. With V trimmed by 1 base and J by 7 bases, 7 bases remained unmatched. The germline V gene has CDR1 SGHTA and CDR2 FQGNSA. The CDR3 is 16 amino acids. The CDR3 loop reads CASSLEVGQANSPLHF. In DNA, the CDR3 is TGTGCCAGCAGCTTAGAGGTTGGACAGGCGAATTCACCCCTCCACTTT.

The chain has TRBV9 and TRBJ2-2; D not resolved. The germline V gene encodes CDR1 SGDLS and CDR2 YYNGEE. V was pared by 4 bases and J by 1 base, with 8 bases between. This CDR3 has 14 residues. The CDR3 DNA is TGTGCCAGCAGCATATACAGGAACACCGGGGAGCTGTTTTTT. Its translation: CASSIYRNTGELFF.

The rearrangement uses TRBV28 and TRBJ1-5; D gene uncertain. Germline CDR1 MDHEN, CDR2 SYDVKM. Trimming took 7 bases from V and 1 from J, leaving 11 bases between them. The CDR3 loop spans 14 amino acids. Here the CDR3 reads CASTSPGSNQPQHF. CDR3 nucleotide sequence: TGTGCCAGCACCTCGCCGGGGAGCAATCAGCCCCAGCATTTT.